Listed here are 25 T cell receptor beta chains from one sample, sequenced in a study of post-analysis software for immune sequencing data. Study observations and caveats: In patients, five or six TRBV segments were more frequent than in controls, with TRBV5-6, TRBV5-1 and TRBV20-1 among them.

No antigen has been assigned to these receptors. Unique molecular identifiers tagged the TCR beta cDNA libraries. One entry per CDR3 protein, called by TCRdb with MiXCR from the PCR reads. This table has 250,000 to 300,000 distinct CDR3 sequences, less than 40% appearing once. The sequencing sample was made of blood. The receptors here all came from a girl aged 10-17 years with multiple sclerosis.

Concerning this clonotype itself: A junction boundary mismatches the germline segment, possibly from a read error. CDR3 bases: TGTGCCCGCAGGGGCTTAGGGACCATCCTGAACACTGAAGCTTTCTTT. Protein sequence: CARRGLGTILNTEAFF. V is TRBV6-5 and J is TRBJ1-1; TRBD1 might be the D (6 bases). The CDR3 length is 16 residues. Germline CDR1 MNHEY, CDR2 SVGAGI.

The CDR3, as DNA: TGTGCCAGCAGTTTAGACGGTCGCTATGGCTACACCTTC. Translation gives CASSLDGRYGYTF. The chain couples TRBV12-3 or TRBV12-4 to TRBJ1-2, with unresolved D. The CDR3 has 13 amino acids. Between the trimmed V and J ends, which lost 1 base and 4 bases, there was a span of 7 bases.

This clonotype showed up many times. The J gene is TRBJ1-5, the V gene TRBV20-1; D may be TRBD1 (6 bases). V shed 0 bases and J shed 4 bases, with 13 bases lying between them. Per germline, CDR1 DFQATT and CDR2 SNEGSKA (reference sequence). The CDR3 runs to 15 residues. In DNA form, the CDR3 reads TGCAGTGCTAGAGATTTGGGGGCAGGGAATCAGCCCCAGCATTTT. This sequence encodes CSARDLGAGNQPQHF.

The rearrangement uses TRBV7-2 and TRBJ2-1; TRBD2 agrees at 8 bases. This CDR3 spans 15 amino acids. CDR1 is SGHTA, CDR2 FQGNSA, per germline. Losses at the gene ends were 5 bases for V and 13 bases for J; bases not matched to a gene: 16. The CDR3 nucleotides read TGTGCCAGCAGCCCTGGACTAGCTCAATCCCCCACCCAGTTCTTC. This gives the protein CASSPGLAQSPTQFF.

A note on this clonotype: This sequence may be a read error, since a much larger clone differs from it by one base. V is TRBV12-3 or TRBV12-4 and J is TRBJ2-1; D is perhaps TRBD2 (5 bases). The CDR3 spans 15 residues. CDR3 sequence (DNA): TGTGCCAGCACCGTTACATTAAGGAGGAACAATGAGCAGGTCTTC. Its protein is CASTVTLRRNNEQVF.

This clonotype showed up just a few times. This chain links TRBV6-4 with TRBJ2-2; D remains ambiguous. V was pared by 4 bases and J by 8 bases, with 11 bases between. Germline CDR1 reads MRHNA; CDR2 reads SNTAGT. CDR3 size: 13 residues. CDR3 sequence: CASSVDLRGELFF. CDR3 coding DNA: TGTGCCAGCAGTGTGGACCTCAGGGGGGAGCTGTTTTTT.

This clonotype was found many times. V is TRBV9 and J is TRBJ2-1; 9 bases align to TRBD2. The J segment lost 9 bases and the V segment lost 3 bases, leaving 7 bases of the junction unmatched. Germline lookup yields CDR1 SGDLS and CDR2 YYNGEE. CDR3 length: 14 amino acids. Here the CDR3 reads CASSGLSGRIEQFF. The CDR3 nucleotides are TGTGCCAGCAGCGGCTTGAGCGGGAGGATTGAGCAGTTCTTC.

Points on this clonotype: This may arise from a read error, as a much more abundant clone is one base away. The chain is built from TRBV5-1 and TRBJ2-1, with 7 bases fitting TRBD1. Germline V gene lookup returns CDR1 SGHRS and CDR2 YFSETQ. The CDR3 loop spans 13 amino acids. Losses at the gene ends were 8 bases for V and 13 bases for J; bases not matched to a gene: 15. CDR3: CASSGQPQETQFF. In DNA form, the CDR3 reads TGCGCCAGTTCGGGACAGCCCCAAGAGACCCAGTTCTTC.

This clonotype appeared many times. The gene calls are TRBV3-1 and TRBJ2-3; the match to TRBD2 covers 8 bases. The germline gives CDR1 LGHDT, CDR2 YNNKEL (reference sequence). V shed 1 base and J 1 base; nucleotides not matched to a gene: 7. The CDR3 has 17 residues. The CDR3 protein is CASSQGLAGTRTDTQYF. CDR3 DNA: TGTGCCAGCAGCCAAGGTTTAGCGGGGACCCGCACAGATACGCAGTATTTT.

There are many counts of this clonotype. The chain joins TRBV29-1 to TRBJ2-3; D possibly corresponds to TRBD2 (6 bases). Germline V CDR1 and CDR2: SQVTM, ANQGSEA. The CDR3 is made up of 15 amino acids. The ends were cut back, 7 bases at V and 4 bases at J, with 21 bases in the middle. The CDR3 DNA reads TGCAGCGCCGCCTCCCTAGCGATCTCCGCAGATACGCAGTATTTT. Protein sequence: CSAASLAISADTQYF.

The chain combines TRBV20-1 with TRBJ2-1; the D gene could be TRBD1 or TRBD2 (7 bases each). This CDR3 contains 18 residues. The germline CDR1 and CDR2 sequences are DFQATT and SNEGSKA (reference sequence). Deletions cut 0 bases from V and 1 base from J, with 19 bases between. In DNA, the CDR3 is TGCAGTGCTAGAGATCGGTCTGGCAGGGGGGGATCCTACAATGAGCAGTTCTTC. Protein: CSARDRSGRGGSYNEQFF.

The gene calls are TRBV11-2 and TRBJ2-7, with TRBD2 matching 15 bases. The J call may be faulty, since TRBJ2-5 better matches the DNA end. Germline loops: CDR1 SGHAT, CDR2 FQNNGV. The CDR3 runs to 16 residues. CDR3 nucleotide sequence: TGTGCCAGCTTGGGACTAGCGGGGGGTTATGGAGAGACCCAGTACTTC. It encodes CASLGLAGGYGETQYF.

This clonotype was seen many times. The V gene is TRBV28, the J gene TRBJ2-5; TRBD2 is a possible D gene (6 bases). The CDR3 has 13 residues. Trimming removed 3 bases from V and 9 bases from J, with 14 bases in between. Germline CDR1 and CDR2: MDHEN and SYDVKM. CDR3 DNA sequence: TGTGCCAGCAGTTTGGGACTGCCCGAGTCCCAGTACTTC. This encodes CASSLGLPESQYF.

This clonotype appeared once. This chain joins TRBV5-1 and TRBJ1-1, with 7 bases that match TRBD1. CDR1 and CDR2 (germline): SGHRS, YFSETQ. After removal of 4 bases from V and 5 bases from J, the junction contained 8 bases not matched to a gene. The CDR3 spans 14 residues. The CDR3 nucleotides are TGCGCCAGCAGCAGCGGACAGGCGGAGACTGAAGCTTTCTTT. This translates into CASSSGQAETEAFF. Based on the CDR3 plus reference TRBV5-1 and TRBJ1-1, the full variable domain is KAGVTQTPRYLIKTRGQQVTLSCSPISGHRSVSWYQQTPGQGLQFLFEYFSETQRNKGNFPGRFSGRQFSNSRSEMNVSTLELGDSALYLCASSSGQAETEAFFGQGTRLTVV.

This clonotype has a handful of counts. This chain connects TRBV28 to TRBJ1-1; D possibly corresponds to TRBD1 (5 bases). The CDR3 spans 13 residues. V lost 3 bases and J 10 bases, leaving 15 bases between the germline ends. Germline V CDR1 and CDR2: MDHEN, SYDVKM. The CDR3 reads CASSFGQGVAAFF. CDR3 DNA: TGTGCCAGCAGTTTCGGTCAAGGGGTGGCAGCTTTCTTT.

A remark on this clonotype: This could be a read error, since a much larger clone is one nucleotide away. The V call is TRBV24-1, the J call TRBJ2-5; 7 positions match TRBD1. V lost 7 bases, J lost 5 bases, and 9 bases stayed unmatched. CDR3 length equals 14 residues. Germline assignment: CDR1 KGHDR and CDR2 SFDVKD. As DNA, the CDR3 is TGTGCCACCAGGGATCCGACAGGGACGGAGACCCAGTACTTC. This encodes CATRDPTGTETQYF.

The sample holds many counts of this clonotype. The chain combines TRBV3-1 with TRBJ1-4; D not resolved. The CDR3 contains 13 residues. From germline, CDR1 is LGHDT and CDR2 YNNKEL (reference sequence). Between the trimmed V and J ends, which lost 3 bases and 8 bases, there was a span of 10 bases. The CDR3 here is CASSHFDGEKLFF. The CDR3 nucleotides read TGTGCCAGCAGCCACTTCGACGGAGAAAAACTGTTTTTT.

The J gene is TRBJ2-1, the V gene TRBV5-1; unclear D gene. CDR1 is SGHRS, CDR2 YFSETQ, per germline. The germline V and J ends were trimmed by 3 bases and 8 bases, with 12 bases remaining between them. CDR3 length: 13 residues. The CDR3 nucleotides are TGCGCCAGCAGCTCTGGGGTACTGGATGAGCAGTTCTTC. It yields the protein CASSSGVLDEQFF.

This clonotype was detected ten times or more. CDR3 DNA sequence: TGTGCCAGCAGCTCGGACGGAGAGACCCAGTACTTC. This encodes CASSSDGETQYF. V and J are TRBV7-9 and TRBJ2-5; D gene unclear. The germline CDR1 and CDR2 sequences are SEHNR and FQNEAQ (reference sequence). V shed 4 bases and J shed 4 bases, with 7 bases lying between them. CDR3 length: 12 residues.

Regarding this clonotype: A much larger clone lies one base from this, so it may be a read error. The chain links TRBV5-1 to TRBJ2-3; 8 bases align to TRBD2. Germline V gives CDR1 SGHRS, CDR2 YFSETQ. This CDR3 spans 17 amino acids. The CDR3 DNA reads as TGCGCCAGCAGCTTGGGCCCGGGGAGCGGGAGCACAGATGCGCAGTATTTT. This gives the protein CASSLGPGSGSTDAQYF. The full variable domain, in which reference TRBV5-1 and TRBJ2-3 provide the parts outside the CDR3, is KAGVTQTPRYLIKTRGQQVTLSCSPISGHRSVSWYQQTPGQGLQFLFEYFSETQRNKGNFPGRFSGRQFSNSRSEMNVSTLELGDSALYLCASSLGPGSGSTDAQYFGPGTRLTVL.

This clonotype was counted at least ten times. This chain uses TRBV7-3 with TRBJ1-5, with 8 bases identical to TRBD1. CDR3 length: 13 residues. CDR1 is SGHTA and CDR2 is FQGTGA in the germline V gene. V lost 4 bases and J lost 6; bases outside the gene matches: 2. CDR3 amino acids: CASSSTGAQPQHF. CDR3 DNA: TGTGCCAGCAGCTCGACAGGGGCTCAGCCCCAGCATTTT. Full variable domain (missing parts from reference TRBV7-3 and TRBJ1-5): GAGVSQTPSNKVTEKGKYVELRCDPISGHTALYWYRQSLGQGPEFLIYFQGTGAADDSGLPNDRFFAVRPEGSVSTLKIQRTERGDSAVYLCASSSTGAQPQHFGDGTRLSIL.

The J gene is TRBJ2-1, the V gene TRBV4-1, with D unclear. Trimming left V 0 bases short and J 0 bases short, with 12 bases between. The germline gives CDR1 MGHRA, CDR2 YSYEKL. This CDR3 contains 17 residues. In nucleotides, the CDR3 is TGCGCCAGCAGCCAAGAAGCCTATCCGAGCTCCTACAATGAGCAGTTCTTC. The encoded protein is CASSQEAYPSSYNEQFF.

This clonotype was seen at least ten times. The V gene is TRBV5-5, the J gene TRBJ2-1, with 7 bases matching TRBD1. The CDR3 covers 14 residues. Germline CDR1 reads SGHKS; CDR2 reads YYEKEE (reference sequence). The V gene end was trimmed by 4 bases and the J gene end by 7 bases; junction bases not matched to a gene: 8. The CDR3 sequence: CASSVDRDGNEQFF. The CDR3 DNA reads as TGTGCCAGCAGCGTAGACAGGGATGGGAATGAGCAGTTCTTC.

In DNA form, the CDR3 reads TGTGCCAGCAGCCAAGAAGCATTGGGAAGCAATCAGCCCCAGCATTTT. Translation: CASSQEALGSNQPQHF. This sequence joins TRBV4-2 and TRBJ1-5; the D is unclear. The V end was cut by 0 bases, the J end by 1 base, with 10 bases between. Germline V gives CDR1 LGHNA, CDR2 YNFKEQ. This CDR3 has 16 amino acids.

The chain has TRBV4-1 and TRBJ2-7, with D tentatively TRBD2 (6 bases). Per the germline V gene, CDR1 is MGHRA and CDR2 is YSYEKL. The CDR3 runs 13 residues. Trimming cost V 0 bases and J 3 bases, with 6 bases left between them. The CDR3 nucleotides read TGCGCCAGCAGCCAAGACGGGAGCTACGAGCAGTACTTC. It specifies CASSQDGSYEQYF.